The 16 T cell receptor beta chains given below trace back to one sample, sequenced in a study of blood T cell repertoires in COVID-19. The method was immunoSEQ multiplex PCR; TCRdb's version includes in-frame clones alone and lacks a portion of them. This sample has about 90,000 clones, with less than 85% found just once. The sequencing input was peripheral blood. Receptors originate from a woman aged 70 to 79 with acute or convalescent COVID-19.

The chain couples TRBV7-9 to TRBJ2-2; D gene unclear. V was clipped by 4 bases and J by 4 bases, with 19 bases between them. The CDR3 covers 17 residues. The germline V gene has CDR1 SEHNR and CDR2 FQNEAQ (reference sequence). The CDR3 DNA reads as TGTGCCAGCAGCTCGCAAATCTCCCCTTATAGCACCGGGGAGCTGTTTTTT. Its translation is CASSSQISPYSTGELFF.

The rearrangement joins TRBV30 to TRBJ1-6, with a possible D match to TRBD1 (5 bases). This CDR3 has 17 amino acids. V lost 4 bases and J lost 0, with 16 bases in between. The germline CDR1 and CDR2 sequences are GTSNPN and SVGIG (reference sequence). The CDR3 bases are TGTGCCTGGAATTCCGCGAGACAGAGCTCCTATAATTCACCCCTCCACTTT. Translated, it gives CAWNSARQSSYNSPLHF.

J is TRBJ1-3 and V is TRBV19; 8 bases fit TRBD1. Germline CDR1 LNHDA, CDR2 SQIVND (reference sequence). The ends lost 3 bases at V and 0 bases at J; junction bases unmatched: 13. This CDR3 contains 19 residues. DNA for the CDR3: TGTGCCAGTAGTATGATAGCGAATTGGGACAGGAGCTCTGGAAACACCATATATTTT. Encoded protein: CASSMIANWDRSSGNTIYF.

The V and J genes are TRBV5-1 and TRBJ2-1; 11 bases map to TRBD2. The V gene end was trimmed by 7 bases and the J gene end by 7 bases; junction bases not matched to a gene: 7. Germline CDR1 reads SGHRS; CDR2 reads YFSETQ. CDR3 length: 14 residues. The CDR3 coding sequence is TGCGCCAGCCAACTAGCGGGAGTCTGGAATGAGCAGTTCTTC. Its translation: CASQLAGVWNEQFF. Together with reference TRBV5-1 and TRBJ2-1, the CDR3 gives the full variable domain: KAGVTQTPRYLIKTRGQQVTLSCSPISGHRSVSWYQQTPGQGLQFLFEYFSETQRNKGNFPGRFSGRQFSNSRSEMNVSTLELGDSALYLCASQLAGVWNEQFFGPGTRLTVL.

This clone came up many times. This rearrangement joins TRBV14 to TRBJ2-7; the match to TRBD2 covers 14 bases. Germline V gives CDR1 SGHDN, CDR2 FVKESK. The CDR3 covers 19 residues. J was trimmed by 3 bases and V by 4 bases; bases with no gene match: 14. The DNA of the CDR3 is TGTGCCAGCAGCCCTAGACTAGCGGGAGGGCCAACGCTTGTCTACGAGCAGTACTTC. Residues: CASSPRLAGGPTLVYEQYF.

The rearrangement joins TRBV24-1 to TRBJ2-1; 10 positions agree with TRBD2. The junction had 3 bases not matched to a gene; V was cut back by 4 bases and J by 1 base. Germline V CDR1 and CDR2: KGHDR, SFDVKD. The length of the CDR3 is 16 residues. The CDR3 region has the DNA TGTGCCACCAGTGACCCGACTAGCGGGTCCTACAATGAGCAGTTCTTC. It is translated as CATSDPTSGSYNEQFF.

The chain couples TRBV20-1 to TRBJ2-6; no definite D call. V dropped 3 bases and J dropped 4 bases, with 13 bases sitting between them. The germline CDR1 and CDR2 sequences are DFQATT and SNEGSKA (reference sequence). This CDR3 is built from 15 residues. CDR3 nucleotide sequence: TGCAGTGCTAGTGGGCAGGCTGGAGGGGCCAACGTCCTGACTTTC. Its protein product is CSASGQAGGANVLTF.

V is TRBV19 and J is TRBJ1-4; no clear D gene. Germline V lookup: CDR1 LNHDA, CDR2 SQIVND (reference sequence). V lost 3 bases and J lost 5, with 13 bases in between. The CDR3 has 15 amino acids. Here the CDR3 reads CASSMRAAPNEKLFF. Written as DNA, the CDR3 is TGTGCCAGTAGTATGAGGGCAGCTCCGAATGAAAAACTGTTTTTT.

The chain employs TRBV7-2 and TRBJ2-3, with 8 bases aligning to TRBD2. This CDR3 has 15 residues. The V gene end was trimmed by 5 bases and the J gene end by 2 bases; junction bases not matched to a gene: 6. Germline V gene sequence: CDR1 SGHTA, CDR2 FQGNSA. CDR3 nucleotide sequence: TGTGCCAGCAGCCTGGGACTAGGTCCCACAGATACGCAGTATTTT. Its protein product is CASSLGLGPTDTQYF.

V is TRBV6-4 and J is TRBJ1-4, with no clear D. This CDR3 spans 13 amino acids. The ends were cut back, 9 bases at V and 0 bases at J, with 8 bases in the middle. CDR1 and CDR2 (germline): MRHNA, SNTAGT. The CDR3, as DNA: TGTGCCAGACAGCTTGCAACTAATGAAAAACTGTTTTTT. Amino acids: CARQLATNEKLFF.

This clone was seen a handful of times. The chain employs TRBV7-2 and TRBJ1-1; D possibly corresponds to TRBD1 (6 bases). Per germline, CDR1 SGHTA and CDR2 FQGNSA. There are 16 residues in the CDR3. Trimming stripped 1 base from V and 1 base from J, with 13 bases between. CDR3 region: CASSLGGRGKNTEAFF. The CDR3 DNA reads as TGTGCCAGCAGCTTAGGGGGGCGCGGCAAGAACACTGAAGCTTTCTTT.

V and J are TRBV2 and TRBJ2-5, with D possibly TRBD1 on 5 matching bases. Trimming removed 11 bases at V and 5 bases at J, with 12 bases between. CDR3 length: 11 amino acids. Per the germline V gene, CDR1 is SNHLY and CDR2 is FYNNEI. CDR3 amino acids: CAFFRGETQYF. CDR3 nucleotides: TGTGCCTTCTTTAGGGGTGAGACCCAGTACTTC. Complete variable domain (other parts from reference TRBV2 and TRBJ2-5): EPEVTQTPSHQVTQMGQEVILRCVPISNHLYFYWYRQILGQKVEFLVSFYNNEISEKSEIFDDQFSVERPDGSNFTLKIRSTKLEDSAMYFCAFFRGETQYFGPGTRLLVL.

This chain uses TRBV6-5 with TRBJ2-7; 11 bases are a match to TRBD2. J was trimmed by 6 bases and V by 7 bases; bases with no gene match: 2. Germline V gene data show CDR1 as MNHEY and CDR2 as SVGAGI. The CDR3 is 12 amino acids. CDR3 in amino acids: CASNLAGGEQYF. For the CDR3, the DNA is TGTGCCAGCAATCTAGCGGGAGGCGAGCAGTACTTC.

V and J are TRBV28 and TRBJ2-7; TRBD1 matches 9 bases. The CDR3 is made up of 15 amino acids. Germline V gene data show CDR1 as MDHEN and CDR2 as SYDVKM. With 3 bases clipped from V and 3 bases from J, the junction kept 6 bases outside the gene matches. The CDR3, as DNA: TGTGCCAGCAGTTTCCCTGGGACAGGGTACTACGAGCAGTACTTC. Residues: CASSFPGTGYYEQYF.

This chain joins TRBV6-1 and TRBJ1-1, with D possibly TRBD1 on 5 matching bases. The germline V and J ends were trimmed by 2 bases and 5 bases, with 21 bases remaining between them. The CDR3 has 17 amino acids. Looked up from germline, CDR1 is MNHNS and CDR2 is SASEGT. The CDR3 protein is CASSESGWGERRTEAFF. The DNA of the CDR3 is TGTGCCAGCAGTGAATCGGGGTGGGGGGAAAGAAGAACTGAAGCTTTCTTT.

This clone turned up a few times. The chain uses TRBV6-6 and TRBJ2-3; D might be TRBD1 (6 bases). V dropped 6 bases and J dropped 3 bases, with 19 bases sitting between them. The V gene's germline CDR1 is MNHNY and CDR2 SVGAGI (reference sequence). The CDR3 is 16 residues long. CDR3 protein: CASSPTPTGRTDTQYF. The CDR3 nucleotides read TGTGCCAGCAGCCCAACCCCCACAGGGAGAACAGATACGCAGTATTTT.